The 20 T cell receptor beta chains given below trace back to one sample, sequenced in a study of cytomegalovirus exposure and HLA in healthy donors. PCR amplification relied on 60 Vbeta primers (plus 13 Jbeta primers). Libraries were prepared by immunoSEQ multiplex PCR; TCRdb keeps only in-frame clonotypes and omits some of them. The table includes about 160,000 clones, roughly 87% detected once. The sample comprised PBMCs. The receptors come from a woman in her twenties or thirties in good health and CMV-seronegative.

Only a few counts were recorded for this clone. The rearrangement uses TRBV2 and TRBJ1-5; D may be TRBD1 (6 bases). Germline CDR1 and CDR2: SNHLY and FYNNEI. Between the trimmed V and J ends, which lost 6 bases and 0 bases, there was a span of 9 bases. The CDR3 is made up of 14 amino acids. DNA of the CDR3: TGTGCCAGCAGAGGACAGATTAGCAATCAGCCCCAGCATTTT. This sequence encodes CASRGQISNQPQHF.

This clone came up once. This chain's CDR3 is CASSYQGSGGNSPLHF. For the CDR3, the DNA is TGTGCCAGCAGTTACCAGGGTTCCGGGGGGAATTCACCCCTCCACTTT. The chain joins TRBV6-5 to TRBJ1-6; D is perhaps TRBD1 (5 bases). This CDR3 has 16 residues. Germline V lookup: CDR1 MNHEY, CDR2 SVGAGI. The V and J ends lost 2 bases and 7 bases respectively, with 15 bases between them.

The V call is TRBV7-2, the J call TRBJ2-5, with 8 positions matching TRBD1. V shed 1 base, J shed 4 bases, and the junction held 5 bases outside the gene matches. CDR3 size: 15 residues. The germline V gene has CDR1 SGHTA and CDR2 FQGNSA. The CDR3 spells CASSLESGGGETQYF. In DNA form, the CDR3 reads TGTGCCAGCAGCTTAGAGTCAGGGGGCGGAGAGACCCAGTACTTC.

V usage is TRBV30 and J usage is TRBJ2-1, with TRBD1 identical over 8 bases. Germline V gene sequence: CDR1 GTSNPN, CDR2 SVGIG (reference sequence). CDR3 size: 12 residues. J was trimmed by 15 bases and V by 8 bases; bases with no gene match: 15. The CDR3 is CAQEQGASRLFF. The DNA for the CDR3 is TGTGCCCAGGAGCAGGGGGCTAGTCGGCTGTTCTTC.

This clone is a singleton in its sample. The chain has TRBV27 and TRBJ2-3; no definite D call. The CDR3 is 14 residues long. Trimming pared 6 bases from V and 1 base from J, leaving 11 bases between. Germline V lookup: CDR1 MNHEY, CDR2 SMNVEV (reference sequence). The CDR3 sequence is CASRTEQGTDTQYF. CDR3 nucleotide sequence: TGTGCCAGCAGGACTGAACAAGGCACAGATACGCAGTATTTT.

The chain has TRBV19 and TRBJ2-7; no clear D gene. CDR3 length: 11 amino acids. V was shortened by 5 bases and J by 3 bases, with 5 bases between the two germline ends. Germline CDR1 is LNHDA and CDR2 is SQIVND (reference sequence). The CDR3 here is CASSSLYEQYF. CDR3 in DNA: TGTGCCAGTAGTTCCCTCTACGAGCAGTACTTC. Full variable domain (rest looked up from reference TRBV19 and TRBJ2-7): DGGITQSPKYLFRKEGQNVTLSCEQNLNHDAMYWYRQDPGQGLRLIYYSQIVNDFQKGDIAEGYSVSREKKESFPLTVTSAQKNPTAFYLCASSSLYEQYFGPGTRLTVT.

This rearrangement joins TRBV19 to TRBJ1-2; no firm D call. The CDR3 totals 13 residues. Trimming pared 6 bases from V and 1 base from J, leaving 9 bases between. The V gene's germline CDR1 is LNHDA and CDR2 SQIVND (reference sequence). CDR3 region: CASRTPFNYGYTF. In DNA form, the CDR3 reads TGTGCCAGTAGGACACCATTTAACTATGGCTACACCTTC.

The gene calls are TRBV30 and TRBJ1-1, with 7 bases lining up with TRBD1. This CDR3 is 15 amino acids long. J gave up 1 base and V 2 bases, and 7 bases lay outside the gene matches. The V gene's germline CDR1 is GTSNPN and CDR2 SVGIG (reference sequence). The CDR3 is CAWSFSTGANTEAFF. In DNA form, the CDR3 reads TGTGCCTGGAGTTTTAGTACAGGGGCGAACACTGAAGCTTTCTTT.

The V and J genes are TRBV6-1 and TRBJ1-2; no reliable D call. The V end was cut by 0 bases, the J end by 4 bases, with 6 bases between. Germline V lookup: CDR1 MNHNS, CDR2 SASEGT. This CDR3 is built from 13 residues. CDR3 bases: TGTGCCAGCAGTGAAGCCGAGGGCTATGGCTACACCTTC. It encodes CASSEAEGYGYTF.

The chain carries TRBV19 and TRBJ1-4; the match to TRBD1 covers 9 bases. Germline V gene data show CDR1 as LNHDA and CDR2 as SQIVND (reference sequence). CDR3 length equals 14 residues. V was clipped by 5 bases and J by 8 bases; unmatched bases: 6. CDR3 loop: CASSLGTGSEKLFF. For the CDR3, the DNA is TGTGCCAGTAGTCTAGGGACAGGGAGCGAAAAACTGTTTTTT.

The V call is TRBV6-6, the J call TRBJ2-3, with D uncertain. This CDR3 has 13 residues. Germline values: CDR1 MNHNY, CDR2 SVGAGI (reference sequence). V was pared by 0 bases and J by 7 bases, with 8 bases between. In nucleotides, the CDR3 is TGTGCCAGCAGTTACTCGTCACTCCATACGCAGTATTTT. It encodes CASSYSSLHTQYF.

The CDR3, as DNA: TGTGCCAGTAGTATAGATCGTGCGGGGCACCTCAATGAGCAGTTCTTC. Residues: CASSIDRAGHLNEQFF. The chain has TRBV19 and TRBJ2-1; a possible D gene is TRBD2 (6 bases). The CDR3 runs 16 residues. Germline lookup yields CDR1 LNHDA and CDR2 SQIVND (reference sequence). V was trimmed by 0 bases and J by 6 bases, leaving 15 bases between them. Full variable domain (outside the CDR3, taken from reference TRBV19 and TRBJ2-1): DGGITQSPKYLFRKEGQNVTLSCEQNLNHDAMYWYRQDPGQGLRLIYYSQIVNDFQKGDIAEGYSVSREKKESFPLTVTSAQKNPTAFYLCASSIDRAGHLNEQFFGPGTRLTVL.

V usage is TRBV4-3 and J usage is TRBJ2-7, with 9 bases that match TRBD1. The CDR3 runs to 16 residues. Trimming cost V 4 bases and J 2 bases; bases outside gene matches: 9. Germline CDR1 is LGHNA and CDR2 is YSLEER. The CDR3 DNA follows: TGCGCCAGCAGCCGCGAGCCGGGACAGGGTCCCTACGAGCAGTACTTC. Protein product: CASSREPGQGPYEQYF.

This chain links TRBV7-3 with TRBJ1-5, with D perhaps matching TRBD1 (6 bases). CDR3 length: 15 amino acids. The ends were cut back, 5 bases at V and 4 bases at J, with 15 bases in the middle. The germline V gene has CDR1 SGHTA and CDR2 FQGTGA. CDR3 residues: CASSPTGGANQPQHF. DNA for the CDR3: TGTGCCAGCAGCCCCACGGGGGGGGCAAATCAGCCCCAGCATTTT. Supplemented by reference TRBV7-3 and TRBJ1-5, the full variable domain reads GAGVSQTPSNKVTEKGKYVELRCDPISGHTALYWYRQSLGQGPEFLIYFQGTGAADDSGLPNDRFFAVRPEGSVSTLKIQRTERGDSAVYLCASSPTGGANQPQHFGDGTRLSIL.

The V and J genes are TRBV19 and TRBJ2-7, with D perhaps TRBD1 (5 bases). CDR1 is LNHDA and CDR2 is SQIVND in the germline V gene (reference sequence). The CDR3 runs 14 residues. Trimming removed 1 base from V and 2 bases from J, with 9 bases in between. The CDR3 DNA follows: TGTGCCAGTAGTATAGGGGTGGGGCCCTACGAGCAGTACTTC. Its protein product is CASSIGVGPYEQYF.

The gene calls are TRBV27 and TRBJ2-2, with 14 bases that match TRBD2. Losses at the gene ends were 2 bases for V and 7 bases for J; bases not matched to a gene: 15. Germline V lookup: CDR1 MNHEY, CDR2 SMNVEV (reference sequence). This CDR3 region has 20 residues. The CDR3, as DNA: TGTGCCAGCAGTTTAACCGGGACTAGCGGGAGAGCGCGGTGGAGCGGGGAGCTGTTTTTT. It codes for CASSLTGTSGRARWSGELFF.

The chain couples TRBV5-6 to TRBJ1-1; the D gene is possibly TRBD1 (5 bases). The CDR3 has 16 amino acids. V was trimmed by 3 bases and J by 0 bases, leaving 15 bases between them. CDR1 SGHDT and CDR2 YYEEEE come from the germline V gene. The CDR3 spells CASSYTTGRVNTEAFF. For the CDR3, the DNA is TGTGCCAGCAGCTATACAACAGGCAGAGTGAACACTGAAGCTTTCTTT.

The V gene is TRBV11-2, the J gene TRBJ1-1; 7 bases map to TRBD1. The CDR3 sequence is 15 residues long. Germline assignment: CDR1 SGHAT and CDR2 FQNNGV. V shed 3 bases, J shed 0 bases, and the junction held 4 bases outside the gene matches. CDR3 DNA sequence: TGTGCCAGCAGCTTTGGAAGGGGGCTGAACACTGAAGCTTTCTTT. Protein product: CASSFGRGLNTEAFF.

V and J are TRBV29-1 and TRBJ2-7; D may be TRBD2 (5 bases). The CDR3 length is 14 residues. From germline, CDR1 is SQVTM and CDR2 ANQGSEA. Between the trimmed V and J ends, which lost 1 base and 3 bases, there was a span of 13 bases. CDR3 amino acids: CSVEGLVGDYEQYF. The CDR3 nucleotides are TGCAGCGTTGAAGGATTGGTGGGAGACTACGAGCAGTACTTC.

J is TRBJ2-2 and V is TRBV11-3; perhaps TRBD1 as D (5 bases). Between the trimmed V and J ends, which lost 0 bases and 0 bases, there was a span of 11 bases. The CDR3 is 17 amino acids. Per the germline V gene, CDR1 is SGHNT and CDR2 is YENEEA. CDR3 amino acids: CASSLEKVTANTGELFF. The DNA of the CDR3 is TGTGCCAGCAGCTTAGAAAAGGTGACAGCGAACACCGGGGAGCTGTTTTTT.